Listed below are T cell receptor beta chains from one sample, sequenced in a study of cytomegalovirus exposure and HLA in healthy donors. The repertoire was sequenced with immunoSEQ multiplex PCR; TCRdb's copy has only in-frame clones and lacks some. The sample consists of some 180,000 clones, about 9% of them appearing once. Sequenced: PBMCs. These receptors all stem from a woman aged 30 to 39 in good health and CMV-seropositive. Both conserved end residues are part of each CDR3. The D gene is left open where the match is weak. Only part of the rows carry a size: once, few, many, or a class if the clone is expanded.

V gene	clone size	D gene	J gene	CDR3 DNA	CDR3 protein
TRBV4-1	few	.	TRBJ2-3	TGCGCCAGCAGCCAAGGGAGAGATACGCAGTATTTT	CASSQGRDTQYF
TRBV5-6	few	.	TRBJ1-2	TGTGCCAGCAGCTTGGTCCAGGTATATGGCTACACCTTC	CASSLVQVYGYTF
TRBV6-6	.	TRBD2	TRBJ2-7	TGTGCCAGCAGTTCCGCCGGGGCTAGCGGCTACTACGAGCAGTACTTC	CASSSAGASGYYEQYF
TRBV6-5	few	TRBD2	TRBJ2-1	TGTGCCAGCAGTTACGGCGGGAGGTCAAATGAGCAGTTCTTC	CASSYGGRSNEQFF
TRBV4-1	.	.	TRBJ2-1	TGCGCCAGCAGCCAAGGTTCCCCCCGGGAAGGGCAGTTCTTC	CASSQGSPREGQFF
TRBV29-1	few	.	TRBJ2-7	TGCAGCGTTGAAGGGGGCCGGTTTTCCTCCTACGAGCAGTACTTC	CSVEGGRFSSYEQYF
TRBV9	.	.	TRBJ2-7	TGTGCCAGCAGCGTCGGCCAGGGGGGCTACGAGCAGTACTTC	CASSVGQGGYEQYF
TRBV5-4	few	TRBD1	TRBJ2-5	TGTGCCAGCAGCCTGGGACAGGGGCTGGAGACCCAGTACTTC	CASSLGQGLETQYF
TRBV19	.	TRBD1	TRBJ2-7	TGTGCCAGTAGTCTGGGGACAGGGGCCTACGAGCAGTACTTC	CASSLGTGAYEQYF
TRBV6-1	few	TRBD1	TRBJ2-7	TGTGCCAGCAGTGTCAACATGGGACAGATCTCCTACGAGCAGTACTTC	CASSVNMGQISYEQYF
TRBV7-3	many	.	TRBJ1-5	TGTGCCAGCAGCTCAGGGAGCAATCAGCCCCAGCATTTT	CASSSGSNQPQHF
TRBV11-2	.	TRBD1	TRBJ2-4	TGTGCCAGCAGCTTCCCGGACAGGGGGCAAATAGCCAAAAACATTCAGTACTTC	CASSFPDRGQIAKNIQYF
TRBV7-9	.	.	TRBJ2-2	TGTGCCGGCCGGGTCTCGACCGGGGAGCTGTTTTTT	CAGRVSTGELFF
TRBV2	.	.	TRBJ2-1	TGTGCCAGCAGTGTGTTCGGGATAAGTGAGAATGAGCAGTTCTTC	CASSVFGISENEQFF
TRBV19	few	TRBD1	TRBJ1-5	TGTGCCAGTACCCGGGACAGGGGAGTTTTCAGCAATCAGCCCCAGCATTTT	CASTRDRGVFSNQPQHF
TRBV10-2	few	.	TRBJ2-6	TGCGCCAGTACAGGGACTGGGGCCAACGTCCTGACTTTC	CASTGTGANVLTF
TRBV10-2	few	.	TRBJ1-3	TGCGCCAGCCTTCAGCCGTCTAGGAACTCTGGAAACACCATATATTTT	CASLQPSRNSGNTIYF
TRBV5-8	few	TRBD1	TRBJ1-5	TGTGCCAGCAGCTTGCACGGGACAGGGGAGGATCAGCCCCAGCATTTT	CASSLHGTGEDQPQHF
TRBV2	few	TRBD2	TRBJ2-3	TGTGCCATAAAAGGGGGACTAGCGGGAACAGATACGCAGTATTTT	CAIKGGLAGTDTQYF
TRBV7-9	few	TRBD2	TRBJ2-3	TGTGCCAGCAGCCAAGCTCCCCGGGAGGTGAGCACAGATACGCAGTATTTT	CASSQAPREVSTDTQYF
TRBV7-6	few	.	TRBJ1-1	TGTGCCAGCAGCTTAGGAGGGGGAAGGAACACTGAAGCTTTCTTT	CASSLGGGRNTEAFF
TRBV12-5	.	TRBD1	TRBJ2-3	TGTGCTAGTGGTCCGCGGGACAGGGCCTACACAGATACGCAGTATTTT	CASGPRDRAYTDTQYF
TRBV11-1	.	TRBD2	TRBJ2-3	TGTGCCAGCAGCTTAGCACTAGCGGGAGTTACAGATACGCAGTATTTT	CASSLALAGVTDTQYF
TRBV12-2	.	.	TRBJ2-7	TGTGCAAGTCGCGACAGGGACAGACCCTACGAGCAGTACTTC	CASRDRDRPYEQYF
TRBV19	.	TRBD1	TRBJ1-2	TGTGCCAGTAGTGAACAGGGGGCGGTCACCTTC	CASSEQGAVTF
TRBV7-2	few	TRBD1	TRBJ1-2	TGTGCCAGCACCCCCCAAGGGACAGTCTATGGCTACACCTTC	CASTPQGTVYGYTF
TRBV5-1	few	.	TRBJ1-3	TGCGCCAGCAGCCAGGGAGGCTCTGGAAACACCATATATTTT	CASSQGGSGNTIYF
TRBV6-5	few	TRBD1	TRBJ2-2	TGTGCCAGCATTAATACAGGGGGCTTAACCGGGGAGCTGTTTTTT	CASINTGGLTGELFF
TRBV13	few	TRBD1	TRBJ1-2	TGTGCCAGCAGCTCGAGGGACAGGGTGGGCTATGGCTACACCTTC	CASSSRDRVGYGYTF
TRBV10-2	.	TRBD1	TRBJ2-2	TGCGCCAGCTCCAGGGACAGCCCTGCGAACACCGGGGAGCTGTTTTTT	CASSRDSPANTGELFF
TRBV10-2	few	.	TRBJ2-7	TGCGCCAGCAGTGAGCAACCTACGGGACGGGGGAACGAGCAGTACTTC	CASSEQPTGRGNEQYF
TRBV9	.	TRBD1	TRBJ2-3	TGTGCCAGCAGCTTGGGACAGGGCGATAGCACAGATACGCAGTATTTT	CASSLGQGDSTDTQYF
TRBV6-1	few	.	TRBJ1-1	TGTGCCAGCAGTTTTGAGGGCGTGAACACTGAAGCTTTCTTT	CASSFEGVNTEAFF
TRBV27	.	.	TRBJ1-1	TGTGCCAGCAGTTCCTTAGTTAACACTGAAGCTTTCTTT	CASSSLVNTEAFF
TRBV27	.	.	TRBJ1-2	TGTGCCAGCAGGGCCTGGACTGATAACTATGGCTACACCTTC	CASRAWTDNYGYTF
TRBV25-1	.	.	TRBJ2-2	TGTGCCAGCAGTTTAGCCCGAACCGGGGAGCTGTTTTTT	CASSLARTGELFF
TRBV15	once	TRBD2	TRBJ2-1	TGTGCCACCAGCAGAGAACTAGCGGGAGCCAGTGAGCAGTTCTTC	CATSRELAGASEQFF
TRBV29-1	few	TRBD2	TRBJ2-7	TGCAGCGTTGAATCTAGCGGGACCTACGAGCAGTACTTC	CSVESSGTYEQYF
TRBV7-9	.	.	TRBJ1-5	TGTGCCAGCAGCCAAGGGGCACAGCCCCAGCATTTT	CASSQGAQPQHF
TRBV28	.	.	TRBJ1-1	TGTGCCAGCAGCGAGATTCGACAGCTTAACACTGAAGCTTTCTTT	CASSEIRQLNTEAFF
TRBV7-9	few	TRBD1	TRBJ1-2	TGTGCCAGCAGAGGACGACAGGGGAATGTATATGGCTACACCTTC	CASRGRQGNVYGYTF
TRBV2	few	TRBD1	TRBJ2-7	TGTGCCAGCAGTGAAGGGACAGGGGCCTACGAGCAGTACTTC	CASSEGTGAYEQYF
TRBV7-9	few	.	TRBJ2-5	TGTGCCAGCAGCTTCCGGGACATACAAGAGACCCAGTACTTC	CASSFRDIQETQYF
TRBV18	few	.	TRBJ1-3	TGTGCCAGCTCACCAAGGGGCTTAGGGGTGACCCCTGGAAACACCATATATTTT	CASSPRGLGVTPGNTIYF
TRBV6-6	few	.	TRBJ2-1	TGTGCCAGCACCATGGTGGATACGGGGGAGCAGTTCTTC	CASTMVDTGEQFF
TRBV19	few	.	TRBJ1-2	TGTGCCAGTAGCGGGGGGTTCTATGGCTACACCTTC	CASSGGFYGYTF
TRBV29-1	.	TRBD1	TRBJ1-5	TGCAGCGTTGCCGTACAAGGACAGGGCGGTCAGCCCCAGCATTTT	CSVAVQGQGGQPQHF
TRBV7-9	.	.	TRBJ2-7	TGTGCCAGCAGCTTAGGACAGGCCACCATTTACGAGCAGTACTTC	CASSLGQATIYEQYF
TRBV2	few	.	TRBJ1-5	TGTGCCAGCAAAGTACAGCAAGATACGCCCCAGCATTTT	CASKVQQDTPQHF
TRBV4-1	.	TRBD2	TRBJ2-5	TGCGCCAGCAGCCACGGCCCGGCGGGAGAAGAGACCCAGTACTTC	CASSHGPAGEETQYF
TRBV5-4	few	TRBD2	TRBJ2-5	TGTGCCAGCAGCCCGACTAGCCAGCAAGAGACCCAGTACTTC	CASSPTSQQETQYF
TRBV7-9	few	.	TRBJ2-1	TGTGCCAGCAGCAAACAGGGTAGTCCCTACAATGAGCAGTTCTTC	CASSKQGSPYNEQFF
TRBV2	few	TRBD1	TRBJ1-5	TGTGCCAGCAATTGGGACAGGGGCGATCAGCCCCAGCATTTT	CASNWDRGDQPQHF
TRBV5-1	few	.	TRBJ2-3	TGCGCCAGCAGCCCGGGTGGTGCTATAGATACGCAGTATTTT	CASSPGGAIDTQYF
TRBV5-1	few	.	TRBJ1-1	TGCGCCAGCAGCTTGGTGGCAGGAACGGCCCCCAGAGCTTTCTTT	CASSLVAGTAPRAFF